These 12 T cell receptor beta chains came from one sample sequenced in a study of blood T cells in healthy people across ages. It was with a sample-barcoded 5' primer and a J-beta primer mix that a second PCR of about 6 to 12 cycles was run. TCRdb called the 5' RACE reads again in MiXCR, with one record for every CDR3 protein. The sample contains 540,000 or so distinct CDR3 sequences, nearly 25% of which appear only once. In addition, the sample was reused for a study of T cells of mothers and their children.

Sequenced sample: blood. These receptors came from a boy younger than 18 in good health.

The genes are TRBV2 and TRBJ2-1; 10 bases line up with TRBD2. CDR3 length: 15 amino acids. After removal of 4 bases from V and 2 bases from J, the junction contained 2 bases not matched to a gene. Germline loops: CDR1 SNHLY, CDR2 FYNNEI. CDR3 sequence reads: CASSGTSGTYNEQFF. The CDR3 bases are TGTGCCAGCAGTGGTACTAGCGGGACCTACAATGAGCAGTTCTTC.

This clonotype came up a few times. The chain joins TRBV6-2 or TRBV6-3 to TRBJ1-5; D is unresolved. V was pared by 4 bases and J by 0 bases, with 10 bases between. From germline, CDR1 is MNHEY and CDR2 SVGEGT. The CDR3 loop spans 15 amino acids. The CDR3 DNA is TGTGCCAGCAGTTTTTCCGGCTATAGCAATCAGCCCCAGCATTTT. The encoded protein is CASSFSGYSNQPQHF.

The rearrangement joins TRBV6-6 to TRBJ1-4; possible D gene TRBD1, 6 bases. CDR1 is MNHNY and CDR2 is SVGAGI in the germline V gene (reference sequence). Trimming removed 7 bases from V and 2 bases from J, with 11 bases in between. The CDR3 has 14 amino acids. The CDR3 loop is CASTTTGTNEKLFF. In DNA form, the CDR3 reads TGTGCCAGCACCACAACAGGGACTAATGAAAAACTGTTTTTT.

There are a few counts of this clonotype. The chain combines TRBV19 with TRBJ1-1; unclear D gene. From germline, CDR1 is LNHDA and CDR2 SQIVND (reference sequence). Trimming cost V 3 bases and J 7 bases, with 18 bases left between them. The CDR3 is 15 amino acids. For the CDR3, the DNA is TGTGCCAGTAGTATCGACTTGGGAGTTAAAGGTGAAGCTTTCTTT. Residues: CASSIDLGVKGEAFF.

V is TRBV12-3 or TRBV12-4 and J is TRBJ1-1, with D hard to call. The CDR3 spans 12 residues. The V end was cut by 2 bases, the J end by 8 bases, with 9 bases between. CDR3 residues: CASSLTGPEAFF. CDR3 bases: TGTGCCAGCAGTTTAACCGGGCCCGAAGCTTTCTTT.

The gene calls are TRBV7-2 and TRBJ2-5; the D gene is possibly TRBD1 (6 bases). V lost 9 bases, J lost 1 base, and 12 bases lay in between. Germline CDR1 is SGHTA and CDR2 is FQGNSA. This CDR3 is 13 amino acids long. CDR3 protein: CASARGGQETQYF. CDR3 in DNA: TGTGCCAGTGCTCGAGGGGGCCAAGAGACCCAGTACTTC.

This clonotype was detected ten times or more. This chain uses TRBV20-1 with TRBJ2-3; tentative D call: TRBD1 (8 bases). Germline-derived CDR1 and CDR2 are DFQATT and SNEGSKA (reference sequence). This CDR3 comprises 16 residues. Here the CDR3 reads CSHLSPTGGGTDTQYF. Here the CDR3 DNA reads TGCAGCCATCTCTCCCCTACAGGGGGGGGCACAGATACGCAGTATTTT.

This clonotype appeared a few times. This chain uses TRBV7-2 with TRBJ1-5; 8 nucleotides match TRBD1. J was trimmed by 2 bases and V by 5 bases; bases with no gene match: 8. Germline-derived CDR1 and CDR2 are SGHTA and FQGNSA. This CDR3 has 16 residues. CDR3 DNA sequence: TGTGCCAGCAGCCTGGATACGACAGGGGGCAATCAGCCCCAGCATTTT. Protein product: CASSLDTTGGNQPQHF.

There are many counts of this clonotype. The J gene is TRBJ2-5, the V gene TRBV10-3, with 9 bases identical to TRBD1. Germline trimming cut 0 bases from V and 4 bases from J; bases unmatched to any gene: 3. CDR1 and CDR2 (germline): ENHRY, SYGVKD. The CDR3 runs 15 residues. This CDR3 is CAISESDRGAETQYF. The CDR3 region has the DNA TGTGCCATCAGTGAGTCGGACAGGGGAGCAGAGACCCAGTACTTC.

This clonotype showed up just a few times. The chain is built from TRBV28 and TRBJ1-1, with TRBD1 as a possible D gene (5 bases). CDR1 is MDHEN and CDR2 is SYDVKM in the germline V gene. This CDR3 has 15 residues. V was trimmed by 10 bases and J by 1 base, leaving 19 bases between them. CDR3 in amino acids: CATRPLGRGNTEAFF. CDR3 coding DNA: TGTGCCACCCGACCCTTGGGGAGGGGGAACACTGAAGCTTTCTTT.

This clonotype was observed a few times. This chain connects TRBV4-3 to TRBJ1-1; TRBD1 is a possible D gene (5 bases). Germline V gene data show CDR1 as LGHNA and CDR2 as YSLEER. The CDR3 loop spans 13 amino acids. Trimming pared 5 bases from V and 5 bases from J, leaving 12 bases between. In DNA, the CDR3 is TGCGCCAGCAGCAATCAGGGATGGACTGAAGCTTTCTTT. It is translated as CASSNQGWTEAFF.

This clonotype has more than one count but fewer than ten. The DNA is omitted, as the CDR3 cannot be located on it reliably, and the CDR3 follows TCRdb's listing. This sequence joins TRBV2 and TRBJ2-5; the D segment call TRBD2 is taken from the table without a DNA check. The germline CDR1 and CDR2 sequences are SNHLY and FYNNEI. The CDR3 spans 16 amino acids, including both terminal residues. The CDR3 spells CASSEVGRGAAETQCF.